This T cell receptor (beta chain) came from a study of blood T cell repertoires in COVID-19. The wider study: There were acute and convalescent COVID-19 samples, and they came from the United States, Italy and Spain.

Source study methods: Researchers report that nucleated cell counts were estimated from reference gene primer amplification. Measured with immunoSEQ multiplex PCR; TCRdb has only the in-frame clones, and not every one. V, J and clone size derive from that table, while D and trimming were established from the DNA sequence. The data show over 150,000 clones, approximately 80% seen once. The V end was cut by 2 bases, the J end by 8 bases, with 10 bases between. Germline CDR1 SGHTA, CDR2 FQGNSA. The CDR3 is 13 amino acids. V and J are TRBV7-2 and TRBJ1-5; D gene uncertain. The sequenced sample was peripheral blood. The TCR originated in an older woman with COVID-19, enrolled during active disease. CDR3 region: CASSLSGVEPQHF. In DNA, the CDR3 is TGTGCCAGCAGCTTATCCGGGGTGGAGCCCCAGCATTTT.